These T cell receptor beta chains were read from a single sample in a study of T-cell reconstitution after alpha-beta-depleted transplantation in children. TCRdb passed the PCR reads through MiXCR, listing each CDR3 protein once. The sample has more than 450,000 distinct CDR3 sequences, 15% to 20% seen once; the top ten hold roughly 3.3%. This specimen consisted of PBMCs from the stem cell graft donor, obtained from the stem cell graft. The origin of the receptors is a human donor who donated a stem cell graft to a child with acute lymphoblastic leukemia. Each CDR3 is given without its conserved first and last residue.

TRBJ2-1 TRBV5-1 ASSSLLAGQGNEQF
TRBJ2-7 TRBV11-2 ASSYGRNYEQY
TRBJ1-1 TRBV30 AWRRPLQLNTEAF
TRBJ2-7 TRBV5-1 ASSHPSTGYIYEQY
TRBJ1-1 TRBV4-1 ASSPMTRATEAF
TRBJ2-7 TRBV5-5 ASSPSTGGTPYEQY
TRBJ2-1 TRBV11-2 ASSLVGGLNEQF
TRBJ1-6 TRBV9 ASSVDGFDSPLH
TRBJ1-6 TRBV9 ASSDLTGDGNSPLH
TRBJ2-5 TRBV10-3 AISPGLGTGRRGETQY
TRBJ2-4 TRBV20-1 SARDREWTGKNIQY
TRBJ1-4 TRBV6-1 ASCRTGNEKLF
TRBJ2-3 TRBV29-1 SVTGSTDTQY
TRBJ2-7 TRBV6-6 ASSHRSYEQY
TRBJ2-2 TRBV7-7 ASSSRIHSASTGELF